The clone carrying this T cell receptor beta chain was seen once. What it binds is unknown. V was clipped by 4 bases and J by 2 bases, with 13 bases between them. The CDR3 consists of 14 residues. Germline V gene data show CDR1 as SGHKS and CDR2 as YYEKEE (reference sequence). These data belong to a study of cytomegalovirus exposure and HLA in healthy donors. Overall study findings and caveats: Through in vitro validation, three CMV-associated chains were shown to be specific for CMV antigens.

A multiplex PCR was run with 60 Vbeta primers and 13 Jbeta primers. The assay was immunoSEQ multiplex PCR, and TCRdb's table has in-frame clones only and misses some. Among roughly 160,000 clones listed, 70% to 90% were seen once. Sequenced: PBMCs. This chain uses TRBV5-5 with TRBJ2-7; D is perhaps TRBD2 (6 bases). This TCR was sampled from a man between 18 and 29 years old in good health and CMV-seropositive. CDR3 sequence: CASSGGTAAYEQYF. For the CDR3, the DNA is TGTGCCAGCAGCGGGGGGACGGCGGCCTACGAGCAGTACTTC.